This T cell receptor (beta chain) is from a study of T cell responses to AZD1222 COVID-19 vaccine. Study findings and constraints: All repertoire sampling was performed exclusively after the peak T cell response. Possibly, clonal diversity was underestimated; donors were largely white British and included more females. Receipt of two AZD1222 doses was followed by a rise in Spike-specific TCR breadth and depth. Epitopes outside B.1.351 and B.1.1.7 mutated regions reportedly drew nearly half of spike TCRs.

The assay was immunoSEQ multiplex PCR, and TCRdb's table has in-frame clones only and misses some. This sample has about 140,000 clones, with roughly 92% found just once. This clone was observed once. Antigen specificity is unknown. Specimen: peripheral blood, collected on day 0 of AZD1222 vaccination. This receptor was identified in an adult in good health.

The CDR3 DNA follows: TGCGCCAGCAGTCTTACTACCGGCCGACCCGGGGAGCTGTTTTTT. Amino acids: CASSLTTGRPGELFF. The J gene is TRBJ2-2, the V gene TRBV10-1; D remains unclear. Trimming cost V 5 bases and J 6 bases, with 16 bases left between them. Germline lookup yields CDR1 WNHNN and CDR2 SYGVQD (reference sequence). This CDR3 is 15 amino acids long.